Listed below are T cell receptor beta chains from one sample, sequenced in a study of CD8 T cells in Susac syndrome. A single record per CDR3 protein comes from TCRdb applying MiXCR to the immunoSEQ multiplex PCR reads. This table holds around 100,000 distinct CDR3 sequences, about 95% found once. Input material: CD8+ T cells from PBMCs. The source is a human donor with Susac syndrome. CDR3s include the opening cysteine and the closing phenylalanine or tryptophan. The order of the fields is CDR3 length, D gene, V gene, J gene, clone size, CDR3 DNA, CDR3 protein. A D gene is named only where the DNA matches it firmly. Clone size is stated in some rows and not others, as once, few, many or a class when expanded.

CDR3 length: 15
D gene: TRBD2
V gene: TRBV5-1
J gene: TRBJ2-7
clone size: .
CDR3 DNA: TGCGCCAGCAGCTTGGCGGCTAGCGGGAGCTACGAGCAGTACTTC
CDR3 protein: CASSLAASGSYEQYF

CDR3 length: 14
D gene: TRBD1
V gene: TRBV28
J gene: TRBJ2-7
clone size: .
CDR3 DNA: TGTGCCAGCAGTCAGGGGACAGGTAGGGACGAGCAGTACTTC
CDR3 protein: CASSQGTGRDEQYF

CDR3 length: 15
D gene: .
V gene: TRBV12-3/TRBV12-4
J gene: TRBJ2-3
clone size: .
CDR3 DNA: TGTGCCAGCAGTTTAGCGGGAGTGGAAGCAGATACGCAGTATTTT
CDR3 protein: CASSLAGVEADTQYF

CDR3 length: 16
D gene: .
V gene: TRBV11-2
J gene: TRBJ2-1
clone size: .
CDR3 DNA: TGTGCCAGCAGCTTAGTCCACAGGGAGGGGTACAATGAGCAGTTCTTC
CDR3 protein: CASSLVHREGYNEQFF

CDR3 length: 16
D gene: TRBD1
V gene: TRBV9
J gene: TRBJ1-5
clone size: .
CDR3 DNA: TGTGCCAGCAGCGCAAACCGGGACAGGGTCCATCAGCCCCAGCATTTT
CDR3 protein: CASSANRDRVHQPQHF

CDR3 length: 9
D gene: .
V gene: TRBV6-4
J gene: TRBJ2-7
clone size: once
CDR3 DNA: TGTGCCACGGGCCTCGAGCAGTACTTC
CDR3 protein: CATGLEQYF

CDR3 length: 14
D gene: TRBD2
V gene: TRBV3-1
J gene: TRBJ2-7
clone size: once
CDR3 DNA: TGTGCCAGCAGCCGGACTAGCGCCTCCTACGAGCAGTACTTC
CDR3 protein: CASSRTSASYEQYF

CDR3 length: 13
D gene: .
V gene: TRBV9
J gene: TRBJ2-5
clone size: .
CDR3 DNA: TGTGCCAGCAGCGTAGTTCCCTTAGAGACCCAGTACTTC
CDR3 protein: CASSVVPLETQYF

CDR3 length: 14
D gene: .
V gene: TRBV3-1
J gene: TRBJ2-7
clone size: .
CDR3 DNA: TGTGCCAGCAGCCAAGAAGGCCTAGTCTACGAGCAGTACTTC
CDR3 protein: CASSQEGLVYEQYF

CDR3 length: 15
D gene: TRBD2
V gene: TRBV14
J gene: TRBJ2-7
clone size: .
CDR3 DNA: TGTGCCAGCAGCCAAGCCGAGGGAGGGGAAGGGGAGCAGTACTTC
CDR3 protein: CASSQAEGGEGEQYF

CDR3 length: 13
D gene: .
V gene: TRBV15
J gene: TRBJ1-4
clone size: .
CDR3 DNA: TGTGCCACCAGCCCGGGGCTAAATGAAAAACTGTTTTTT
CDR3 protein: CATSPGLNEKLFF

CDR3 length: 15
D gene: TRBD2
V gene: TRBV6-4
J gene: TRBJ2-3
clone size: .
CDR3 DNA: TGTGCCAGCAGTGACGGCGGGGGGCTCACAGATACGCAGTATTTT
CDR3 protein: CASSDGGGLTDTQYF

CDR3 length: 14
D gene: .
V gene: TRBV27
J gene: TRBJ1-5
clone size: .
CDR3 DNA: TGTGCCAGCAGCCGAGACGGCATCAATCAGCCCCAGCATTTT
CDR3 protein: CASSRDGINQPQHF

CDR3 length: 16
D gene: TRBD1
V gene: TRBV20-1
J gene: TRBJ2-1
clone size: .
CDR3 DNA: TGCAGTGCCACCCCGGATCGGGACAGAGAAGCTAATGAGCAGTTCTTC
CDR3 protein: CSATPDRDREANEQFF

CDR3 length: 14
D gene: TRBD1
V gene: TRBV2
J gene: TRBJ1-6
clone size: .
CDR3 DNA: TGTGCCAGCAGTACACGACAGGGAGATTCACCCCTCCACTTT
CDR3 protein: CASSTRQGDSPLHF

CDR3 length: 16
D gene: TRBD2
V gene: TRBV7-3
J gene: TRBJ2-3
clone size: .
CDR3 DNA: TGTGCCAGCGCCCTGGGGGGGTCGGTCCGTACAGATACGCAGTATTTT
CDR3 protein: CASALGGSVRTDTQYF

CDR3 length: 17
D gene: TRBD2
V gene: TRBV5-6
J gene: TRBJ2-5
clone size: .
CDR3 DNA: TGTGCCAGCAGCGGGGAGGAGCGCGGGGGGGCACAAGAGACCCAGTACTTC
CDR3 protein: CASSGEERGGAQETQYF

CDR3 length: 14
D gene: .
V gene: TRBV3-1
J gene: TRBJ2-7
clone size: once
CDR3 DNA: TGTGCCAGCAGCCAAGGAGGGGGACTCTACGAGCAGTACTTC
CDR3 protein: CASSQGGGLYEQYF

CDR3 length: 11
D gene: .
V gene: TRBV12-3/TRBV12-4
J gene: TRBJ2-1
clone size: .
CDR3 DNA: TGTGCCAGCAGATCAACGGATGAGCAGTTCTTC
CDR3 protein: CASRSTDEQFF

CDR3 length: 12
D gene: .
V gene: TRBV29-1
J gene: TRBJ1-1
clone size: .
CDR3 DNA: TGCAGCGTGGGGGGGGCTGAAACTGAAGCTTTCTTT
CDR3 protein: CSVGGAETEAFF

CDR3 length: 15
D gene: .
V gene: TRBV20-1
J gene: TRBJ2-1
clone size: .
CDR3 DNA: TGCAGTGCCAATCACCCCCAGAGCTCCTACAATGAGCAGTTCTTC
CDR3 protein: CSANHPQSSYNEQFF

CDR3 length: 13
D gene: TRBD2
V gene: TRBV6-1
J gene: TRBJ2-5
clone size: .
CDR3 DNA: TGTGCCAGCACGGGGGGGTGGCAAGAGACCCAGTACTTC
CDR3 protein: CASTGGWQETQYF

CDR3 length: 13
D gene: .
V gene: TRBV20-1
J gene: TRBJ2-7
clone size: .
CDR3 DNA: TGCAGTGCTAGATCCAGGGCGAGCTACGAGCAGTACTTC
CDR3 protein: CSARSRASYEQYF

CDR3 length: 19
D gene: .
V gene: TRBV15
J gene: TRBJ2-3
clone size: .
CDR3 DNA: TGTGCCACCAGCAGAGATGTGGGGGAGCTAAGCCCCAGTTCTGATACGCAGTATTTT
CDR3 protein: CATSRDVGELSPSSDTQYF

CDR3 length: 13
D gene: TRBD1
V gene: TRBV5-1
J gene: TRBJ1-5
clone size: .
CDR3 DNA: TGCGCCAGCGGACAGGGGCCCAATCAGCCCCAGCATTTT
CDR3 protein: CASGQGPNQPQHF

CDR3 length: 16
D gene: TRBD1
V gene: TRBV27
J gene: TRBJ2-7
clone size: .
CDR3 DNA: TGTGCCAGCAGTTTTTCGACCGGGACAGGGGTCTACGAGCAGTACTTC
CDR3 protein: CASSFSTGTGVYEQYF

CDR3 length: 15
D gene: .
V gene: TRBV7-6
J gene: TRBJ1-4
clone size: .
CDR3 DNA: TGTGCCAGCAGCACCCGACAGTCCTTTAATGAAAAACTGTTTTTT
CDR3 protein: CASSTRQSFNEKLFF

CDR3 length: 14
D gene: TRBD1
V gene: TRBV19
J gene: TRBJ2-7
clone size: .
CDR3 DNA: TGTGCCAGTAGCCTGACAGGGGGCGTTTACGAGCAGTACTTC
CDR3 protein: CASSLTGGVYEQYF

CDR3 length: 14
D gene: .
V gene: TRBV6-1
J gene: TRBJ2-7
clone size: .
CDR3 DNA: TGTGCCACCTCTCCGGCAGGAAGCTCCTACGAGCAGTACTTC
CDR3 protein: CATSPAGSSYEQYF

CDR3 length: 14
D gene: TRBD2
V gene: TRBV12-3/TRBV12-4
J gene: TRBJ2-7
clone size: .
CDR3 DNA: TGTGCCAGCAGCCTGGGACTAGCGGGCTACGAGCAGTACTTC
CDR3 protein: CASSLGLAGYEQYF

CDR3 length: 15
D gene: TRBD1
V gene: TRBV9
J gene: TRBJ2-7
clone size: .
CDR3 DNA: TGTGCCAGCAGCGTAGGTCAGGGGGTGGAGTACGAGCAGTACTTC
CDR3 protein: CASSVGQGVEYEQYF

CDR3 length: 15
D gene: .
V gene: TRBV4-1
J gene: TRBJ1-1
clone size: .
CDR3 DNA: TGCGCCAGCAGCCAAGAAGCCCGGGGTTGGTATGAAGCTTTCTTT
CDR3 protein: CASSQEARGWYEAFF

CDR3 length: 15
D gene: TRBD2
V gene: TRBV29-1
J gene: TRBJ2-5
clone size: .
CDR3 DNA: TGCAGCGTTGAAGATCCGGGACTAGCGGGGGGGACCCAGTACTTC
CDR3 protein: CSVEDPGLAGGTQYF

CDR3 length: 14
D gene: TRBD1
V gene: TRBV12-3/TRBV12-4
J gene: TRBJ1-6
clone size: .
CDR3 DNA: TGTGCCAGCAGTCTCCGGCAGGGGGCTTCACCCCTCCACTTT
CDR3 protein: CASSLRQGASPLHF

CDR3 length: 13
D gene: .
V gene: TRBV21-1
J gene: TRBJ1-6
clone size: .
CDR3 DNA: TGTGCCAGCAGAACTACTGGGGTTTCACCCCTCCACTTT
CDR3 protein: CASRTTGVSPLHF

CDR3 length: 10
D gene: .
V gene: TRBV20-1
J gene: TRBJ1-1
clone size: .
CDR3 DNA: TGCAGTGCTAGCGGCCCTGAAGCTTTCTTT
CDR3 protein: CSASGPEAFF

CDR3 length: 12
D gene: .
V gene: TRBV20-1
J gene: TRBJ2-3
clone size: .
CDR3 DNA: TGCAGTGTAGCGACTAGGGTAGATACGCAGTATTTT
CDR3 protein: CSVATRVDTQYF

CDR3 length: 16
D gene: TRBD2
V gene: TRBV3-1
J gene: TRBJ2-2
clone size: .
CDR3 DNA: TGTGCCAGCACTCCGGACGAGCGGGGGCTTCCCGGGGAGCTGTTTTTT
CDR3 protein: CASTPDERGLPGELFF

CDR3 length: 14
D gene: .
V gene: TRBV29-1
J gene: TRBJ1-6
clone size: .
CDR3 DNA: TGCAGCGTTGAGGTGGACGGGCTCGGATCACCCCTCCACTTT
CDR3 protein: CSVEVDGLGSPLHF

CDR3 length: 13
D gene: .
V gene: TRBV12-3/TRBV12-4
J gene: TRBJ2-5
clone size: few
CDR3 DNA: TGTGCCAGCACCCCCCCGGAAGGGGAGACCCAGTACTTC
CDR3 protein: CASTPPEGETQYF

CDR3 length: 15
D gene: .
V gene: TRBV18
J gene: TRBJ2-3
clone size: .
CDR3 DNA: TGTGCCAGCTCACCACAGGACCAAATGTCAGATACGCAGTATTTT
CDR3 protein: CASSPQDQMSDTQYF

CDR3 length: 14
D gene: .
V gene: TRBV15
J gene: TRBJ1-5
clone size: .
CDR3 DNA: TGTGCCACCAGCAGAGATCAGGGAGGTCAGCCCCAGCATTTT
CDR3 protein: CATSRDQGGQPQHF

CDR3 length: 16
D gene: .
V gene: TRBV15
J gene: TRBJ2-7
clone size: .
CDR3 DNA: TGTGCCACCAGCAGAGATTCGGGGTTGGGCTCCTACGAGCAGTACTTC
CDR3 protein: CATSRDSGLGSYEQYF

CDR3 length: 14
D gene: .
V gene: TRBV20-1
J gene: TRBJ2-7
clone size: once
CDR3 DNA: TGCAGTGCTAGAGAGGAGCGGGACAGTTCCGAGCAGTACTTC
CDR3 protein: CSAREERDSSEQYF

CDR3 length: 13
D gene: TRBD2
V gene: TRBV29-1
J gene: TRBJ2-7
clone size: once
CDR3 DNA: TGCAGCGTTGGGGGTCTAGCGGACTACGAGCAGTACTTC
CDR3 protein: CSVGGLADYEQYF

CDR3 length: 14
D gene: .
V gene: TRBV4-1
J gene: TRBJ2-5
clone size: .
CDR3 DNA: TGCGCCAGCAGCCAAGGGGATGGCAAAGAGACCCAGTACTTC
CDR3 protein: CASSQGDGKETQYF

CDR3 length: 15
D gene: TRBD2
V gene: TRBV2
J gene: TRBJ2-3
clone size: .
CDR3 DNA: TGTGCCAGCAAAGAGACTAGCGGGGGAGGGGATACGCAGTATTTT
CDR3 protein: CASKETSGGGDTQYF

CDR3 length: 14
D gene: TRBD2
V gene: TRBV25-1
J gene: TRBJ2-7
clone size: .
CDR3 DNA: TGTGCCAGCAGCGGGAGGGGAATCTCACACGAGCAGTACTTC
CDR3 protein: CASSGRGISHEQYF

CDR3 length: 13
D gene: .
V gene: TRBV6-5
J gene: TRBJ2-5
clone size: .
CDR3 DNA: TGTGCCAGCAAAACCGACGTTGAGGAGACCCAGTACTTC
CDR3 protein: CASKTDVEETQYF

CDR3 length: 15
D gene: TRBD2
V gene: TRBV3-1
J gene: TRBJ2-5
clone size: .
CDR3 DNA: TGTGCCAGCAGCATTAGCGGGGGGGTGCCGGAGACCCAGTACTTC
CDR3 protein: CASSISGGVPETQYF

CDR3 length: 16
D gene: TRBD2
V gene: TRBV5-1
J gene: TRBJ2-1
clone size: .
CDR3 DNA: TGCGCCAGCAGCCTAGGGCCCCTAGCGGGCTACAATGAGCAGTTCTTC
CDR3 protein: CASSLGPLAGYNEQFF

CDR3 length: 13
D gene: .
V gene: TRBV3-1
J gene: TRBJ2-7
clone size: .
CDR3 DNA: TGTGCCAGCAGCCAAGAGGATGACTACGAGCAGTACTTC
CDR3 protein: CASSQEDDYEQYF

CDR3 length: 15
D gene: .
V gene: TRBV24-1
J gene: TRBJ2-1
clone size: .
CDR3 DNA: TGTGCCACCAGTGAGTGGACTTCGACCCACAATGAGCAGTTCTTC
CDR3 protein: CATSEWTSTHNEQFF

CDR3 length: 12
D gene: .
V gene: TRBV29-1
J gene: TRBJ2-4
clone size: .
CDR3 DNA: TGCAGCGTTGATAGAGGGGAGAACATTCAGTACTTC
CDR3 protein: CSVDRGENIQYF

CDR3 length: 15
D gene: .
V gene: TRBV7-8
J gene: TRBJ2-3
clone size: .
CDR3 DNA: TGTGCCAGCAGCTCCCTTGAGGTGGGCACAGATACGCAGTATTTT
CDR3 protein: CASSSLEVGTDTQYF